The clone carrying this T cell receptor beta chain came up a few times. Its antigen is unknown. Naive CD8 cells, CD45RO-negative and positively selected for CCR7, excluded terminally differentiated effector memory CD45RA+ cells. The sample originates from a study of shared clonotypes between healthy human individuals. For the study at large: Donors consisted of a couple of women and a few men between 18 and 49. Whole-study findings and limits: Relative to their counterparts shared across all four donors, non-shared clonotypes exhibited diminished generation probabilities. Sample collection involved blood only; tissue repertoires are likely different.

Germline CDR1 is SEHNR and CDR2 is FQNEAQ (reference sequence). The CDR3 has 14 amino acids. V trimming: 5 bases; J trimming: 1 base; junction bases outside the gene matches: 3. Samples underwent the assay at deep level. Here immunoSEQ multiplex PCR was the method, and the copy in TCRdb shows in-frame clones only, minus some. Seen here are around 2,000,000 clones, 93% observed once, and the top ten hold approximately 1.7%. This TCR derives from a man in his late teens or twenties in good health. Some clones in this sample may be carry-over from other donors' samples. The chain carries TRBV7-9 and TRBJ1-1, with 8 bases identical to TRBD1. The sample taken for sequencing was naive CD8+ T cells from PBMCs. The CDR3 protein is CASSAGQGNTEAFF. The CDR3 nucleotides are TGTGCCAGCAGCGCTGGACAGGGGAACACTGAAGCTTTCTTT.